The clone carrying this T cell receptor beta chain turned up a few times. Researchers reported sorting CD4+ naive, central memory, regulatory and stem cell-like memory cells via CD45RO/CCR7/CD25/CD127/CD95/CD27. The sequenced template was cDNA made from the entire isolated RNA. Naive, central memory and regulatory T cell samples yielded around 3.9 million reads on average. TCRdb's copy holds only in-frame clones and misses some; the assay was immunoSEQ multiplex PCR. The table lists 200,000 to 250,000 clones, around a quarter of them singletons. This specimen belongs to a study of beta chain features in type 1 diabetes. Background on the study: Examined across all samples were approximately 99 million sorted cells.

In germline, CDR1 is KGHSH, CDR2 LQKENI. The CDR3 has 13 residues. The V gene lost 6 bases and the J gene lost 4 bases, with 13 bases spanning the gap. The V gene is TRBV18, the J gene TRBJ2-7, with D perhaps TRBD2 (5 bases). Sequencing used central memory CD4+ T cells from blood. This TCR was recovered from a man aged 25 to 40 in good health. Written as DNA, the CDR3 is TGTGCCAGCTCCCTCGGGGTGGCGTACGAGCAGTACTTC. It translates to CASSLGVAYEQYF.